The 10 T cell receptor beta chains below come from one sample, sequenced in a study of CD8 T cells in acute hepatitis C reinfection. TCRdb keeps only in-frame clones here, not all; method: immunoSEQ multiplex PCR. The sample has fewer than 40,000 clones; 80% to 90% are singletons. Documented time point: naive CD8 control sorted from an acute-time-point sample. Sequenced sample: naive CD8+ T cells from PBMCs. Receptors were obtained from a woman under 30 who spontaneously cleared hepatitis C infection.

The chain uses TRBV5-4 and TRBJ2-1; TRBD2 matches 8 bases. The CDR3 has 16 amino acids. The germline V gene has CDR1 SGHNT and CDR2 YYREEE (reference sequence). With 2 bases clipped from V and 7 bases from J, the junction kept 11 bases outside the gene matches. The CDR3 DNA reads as TGTGCCAGCAGCTTTGATCCCGGGAGGGGTAGGAATGAGCAGTTCTTC. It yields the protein CASSFDPGRGRNEQFF.

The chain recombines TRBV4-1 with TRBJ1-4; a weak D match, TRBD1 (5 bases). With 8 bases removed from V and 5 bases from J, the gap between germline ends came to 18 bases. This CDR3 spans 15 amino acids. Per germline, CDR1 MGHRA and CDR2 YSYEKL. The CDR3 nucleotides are TGCGCCAGCGGAATGACGATGGGGCTGAATGAAAAACTGTTTTTT. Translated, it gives CASGMTMGLNEKLFF.

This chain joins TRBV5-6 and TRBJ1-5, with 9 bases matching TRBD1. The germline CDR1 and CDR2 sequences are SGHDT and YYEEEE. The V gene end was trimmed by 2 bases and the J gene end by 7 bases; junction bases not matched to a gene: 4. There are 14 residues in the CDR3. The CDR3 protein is CASSFGQGYQPQHF. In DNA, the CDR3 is TGTGCCAGCAGCTTCGGACAGGGGTACCAGCCCCAGCATTTT.

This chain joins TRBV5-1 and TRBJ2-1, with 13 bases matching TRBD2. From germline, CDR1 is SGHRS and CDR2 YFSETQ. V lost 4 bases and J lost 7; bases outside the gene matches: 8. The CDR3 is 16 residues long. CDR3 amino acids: CASSNRLAGGGNEQFF. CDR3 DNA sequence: TGCGCCAGCAGCAACCGACTAGCGGGAGGAGGGAATGAGCAGTTCTTC.

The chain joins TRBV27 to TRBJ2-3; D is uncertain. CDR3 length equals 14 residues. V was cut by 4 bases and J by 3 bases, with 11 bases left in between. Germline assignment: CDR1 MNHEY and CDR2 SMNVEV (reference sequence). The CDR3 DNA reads TGTGCCAGCAGTTCCTGGCCCCCTACAGATACGCAGTATTTT. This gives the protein CASSSWPPTDTQYF.

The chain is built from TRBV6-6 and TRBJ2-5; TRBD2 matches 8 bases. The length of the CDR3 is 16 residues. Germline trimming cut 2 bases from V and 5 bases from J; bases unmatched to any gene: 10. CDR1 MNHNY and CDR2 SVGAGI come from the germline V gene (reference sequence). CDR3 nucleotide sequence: TGTGCCAGCAGTTACGTTGGGGGGACTAGTGCGGAGACCCAGTACTTC. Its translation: CASSYVGGTSAETQYF.

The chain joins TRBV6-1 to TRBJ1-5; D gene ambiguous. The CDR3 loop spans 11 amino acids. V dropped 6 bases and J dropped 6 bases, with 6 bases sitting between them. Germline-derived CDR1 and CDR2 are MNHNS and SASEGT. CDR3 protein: CASRSIQPQHF. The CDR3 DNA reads TGTGCCAGCAGATCAATTCAGCCCCAGCATTTT.

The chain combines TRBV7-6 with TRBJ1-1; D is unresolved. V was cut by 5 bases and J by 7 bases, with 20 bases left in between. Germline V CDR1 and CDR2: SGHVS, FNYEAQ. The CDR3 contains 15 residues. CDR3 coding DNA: TGTGCCAGCAGCCCAGCGCCTTCAGCGTTCTTTGAAGCTTTCTTT. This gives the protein CASSPAPSAFFEAFF.

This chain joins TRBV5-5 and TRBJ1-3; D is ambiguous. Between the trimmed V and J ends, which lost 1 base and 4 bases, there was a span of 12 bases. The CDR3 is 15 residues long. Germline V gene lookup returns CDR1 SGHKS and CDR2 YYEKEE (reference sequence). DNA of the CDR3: TGTGCCAGCAGCTTGATAGGGATAGAAGGAAACACCATATATTTT. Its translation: CASSLIGIEGNTIYF.

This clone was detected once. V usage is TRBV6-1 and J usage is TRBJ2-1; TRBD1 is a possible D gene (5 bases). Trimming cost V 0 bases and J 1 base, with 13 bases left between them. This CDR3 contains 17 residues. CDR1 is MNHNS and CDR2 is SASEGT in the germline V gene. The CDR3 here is CASSEALKGPSYNEQFF. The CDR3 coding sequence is TGTGCCAGCAGTGAAGCGCTAAAGGGGCCTTCCTACAATGAGCAGTTCTTC.